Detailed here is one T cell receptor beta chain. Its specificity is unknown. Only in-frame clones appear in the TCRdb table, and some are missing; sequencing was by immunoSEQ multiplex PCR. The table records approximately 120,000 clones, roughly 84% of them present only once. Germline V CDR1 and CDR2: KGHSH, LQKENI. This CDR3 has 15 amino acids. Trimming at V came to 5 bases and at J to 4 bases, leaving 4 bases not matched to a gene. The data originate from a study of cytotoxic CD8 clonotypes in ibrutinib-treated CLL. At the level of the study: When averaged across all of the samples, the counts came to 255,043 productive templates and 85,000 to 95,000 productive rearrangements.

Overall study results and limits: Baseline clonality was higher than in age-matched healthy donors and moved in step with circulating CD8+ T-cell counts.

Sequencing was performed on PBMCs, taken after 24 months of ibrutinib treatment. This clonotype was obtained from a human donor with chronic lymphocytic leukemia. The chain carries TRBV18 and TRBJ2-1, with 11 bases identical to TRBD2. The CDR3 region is CASSSTSGGYNEQFF. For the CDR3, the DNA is TGTGCCAGCTCATCAACTAGCGGGGGTTACAATGAGCAGTTCTTC.